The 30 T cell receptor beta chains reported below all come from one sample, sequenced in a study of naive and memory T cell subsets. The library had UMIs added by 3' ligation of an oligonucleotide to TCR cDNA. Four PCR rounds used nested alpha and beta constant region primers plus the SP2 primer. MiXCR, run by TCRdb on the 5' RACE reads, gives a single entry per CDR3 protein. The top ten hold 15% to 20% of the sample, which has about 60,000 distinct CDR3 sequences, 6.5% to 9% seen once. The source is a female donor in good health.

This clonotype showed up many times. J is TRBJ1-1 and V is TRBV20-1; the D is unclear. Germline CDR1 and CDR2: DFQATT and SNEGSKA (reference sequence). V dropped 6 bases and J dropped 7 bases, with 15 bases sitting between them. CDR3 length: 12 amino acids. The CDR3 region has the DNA TGCAGTGCCCCGAGGGAGGACGGTGAAGCTTTCTTT. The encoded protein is CSAPREDGEAFF.

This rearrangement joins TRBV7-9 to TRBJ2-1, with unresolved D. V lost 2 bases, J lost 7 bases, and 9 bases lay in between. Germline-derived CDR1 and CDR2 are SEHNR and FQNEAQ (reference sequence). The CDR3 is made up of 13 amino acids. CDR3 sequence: CASSLSKKNEQFF. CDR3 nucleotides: TGTGCCAGCAGCTTAAGTAAAAAGAATGAGCAGTTCTTC.

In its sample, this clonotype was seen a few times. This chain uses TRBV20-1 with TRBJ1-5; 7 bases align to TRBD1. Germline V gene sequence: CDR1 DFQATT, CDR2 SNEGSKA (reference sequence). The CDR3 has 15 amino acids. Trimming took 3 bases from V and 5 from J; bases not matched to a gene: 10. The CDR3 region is CSASLRGGFDQPQHF. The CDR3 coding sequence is TGCAGTGCTAGTCTCAGGGGGGGTTTCGATCAGCCCCAGCATTTT.

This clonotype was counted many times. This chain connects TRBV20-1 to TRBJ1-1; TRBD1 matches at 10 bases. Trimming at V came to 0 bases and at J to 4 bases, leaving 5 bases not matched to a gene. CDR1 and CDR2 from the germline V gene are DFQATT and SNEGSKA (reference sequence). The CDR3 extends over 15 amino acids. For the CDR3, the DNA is TGCAGTGCTAGAGACCTTGGACAGGGGGGCACTGAAGCTTTCTTT. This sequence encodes CSARDLGQGGTEAFF.

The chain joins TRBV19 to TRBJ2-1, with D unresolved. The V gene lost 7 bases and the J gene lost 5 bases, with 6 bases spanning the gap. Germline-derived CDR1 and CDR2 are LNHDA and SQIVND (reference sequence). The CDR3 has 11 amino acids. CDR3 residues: CASKSNNEQFF. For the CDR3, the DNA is TGTGCCAGTAAGAGTAACAATGAGCAGTTCTTC.

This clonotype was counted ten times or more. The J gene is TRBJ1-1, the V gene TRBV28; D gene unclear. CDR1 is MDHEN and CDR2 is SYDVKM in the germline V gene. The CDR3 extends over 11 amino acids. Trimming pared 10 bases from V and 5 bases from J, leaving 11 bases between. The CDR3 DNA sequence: TGTGCCACAGTAAGACCAACTGAAGCTTTCTTT. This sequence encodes CATVRPTEAFF.

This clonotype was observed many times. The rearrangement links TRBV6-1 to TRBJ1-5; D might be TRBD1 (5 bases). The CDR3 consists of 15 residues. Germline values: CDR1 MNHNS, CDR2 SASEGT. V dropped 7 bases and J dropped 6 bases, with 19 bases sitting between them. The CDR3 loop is CASTPSFGAAQPQHF. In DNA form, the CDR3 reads TGTGCCAGCACCCCCTCGTTTGGGGCAGCTCAGCCCCAGCATTTT.

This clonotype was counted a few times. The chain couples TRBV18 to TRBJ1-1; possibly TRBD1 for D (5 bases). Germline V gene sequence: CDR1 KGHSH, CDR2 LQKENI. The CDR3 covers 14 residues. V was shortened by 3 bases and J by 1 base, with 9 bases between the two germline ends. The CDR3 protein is CASSPRVANTEAFF. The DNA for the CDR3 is TGTGCCAGCTCACCCAGGGTGGCGAACACTGAAGCTTTCTTT. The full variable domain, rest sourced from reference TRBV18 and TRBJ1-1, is NAGVMQNPRHLVRRRGQEARLRCSPMKGHSHVYWYRQLPEEGLKFMVYLQKENIIDESGMPKERFSAEFPKEGPSILRIQQVVRGDSAAYFCASSPRVANTEAFFGQGTRLTVV.

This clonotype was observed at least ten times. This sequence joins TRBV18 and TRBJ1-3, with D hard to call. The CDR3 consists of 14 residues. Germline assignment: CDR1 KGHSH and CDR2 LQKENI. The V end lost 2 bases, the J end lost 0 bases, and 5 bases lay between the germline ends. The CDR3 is CASSPGLSGNTIYF. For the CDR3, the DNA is TGTGCCAGCTCACCAGGGCTCTCTGGAAACACCATATATTTT.

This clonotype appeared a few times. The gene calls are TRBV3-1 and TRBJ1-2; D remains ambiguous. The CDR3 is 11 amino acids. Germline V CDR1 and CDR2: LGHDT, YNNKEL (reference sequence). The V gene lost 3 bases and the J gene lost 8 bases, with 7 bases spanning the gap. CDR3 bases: TGTGCCAGCAGCCATGGCGGCGGCTACACCTTC. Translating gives CASSHGGGYTF.

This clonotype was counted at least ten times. In nucleotides, the CDR3 is TGTGCAAGTAGGCCTGAAGCTTTCTTT. Protein sequence: CASRPEAFF. The chain combines TRBV12-2 with TRBJ1-1. TRBV12-2 is a listed pseudogene. The CDR3 totals 9 residues.

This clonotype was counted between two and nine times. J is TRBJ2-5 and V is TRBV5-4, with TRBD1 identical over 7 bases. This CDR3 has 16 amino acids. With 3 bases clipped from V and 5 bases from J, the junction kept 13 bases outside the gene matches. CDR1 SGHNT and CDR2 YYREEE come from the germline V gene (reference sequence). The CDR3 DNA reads TGTGCCAGCAGCTCCCTCCCGACAGGGTCGGGGGAGACCCAGTACTTC. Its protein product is CASSSLPTGSGETQYF.

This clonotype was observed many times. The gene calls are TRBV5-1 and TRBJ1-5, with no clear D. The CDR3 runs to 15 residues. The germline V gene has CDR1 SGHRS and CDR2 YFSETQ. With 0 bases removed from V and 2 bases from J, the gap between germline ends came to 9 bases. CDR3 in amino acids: CASSLEGQGNQPQHF. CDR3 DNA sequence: TGCGCCAGCAGCTTGGAGGGTCAGGGCAATCAGCCCCAGCATTTT.

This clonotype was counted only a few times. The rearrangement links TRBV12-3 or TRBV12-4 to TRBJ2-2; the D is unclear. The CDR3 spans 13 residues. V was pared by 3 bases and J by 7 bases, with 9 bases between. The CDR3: CASSFTLDGELFF. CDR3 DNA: TGTGCCAGCAGTTTCACCCTAGACGGGGAGCTGTTTTTT.

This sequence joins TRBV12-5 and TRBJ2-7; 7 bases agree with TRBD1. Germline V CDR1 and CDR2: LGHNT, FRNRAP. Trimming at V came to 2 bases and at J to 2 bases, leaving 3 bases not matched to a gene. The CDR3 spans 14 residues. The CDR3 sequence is CASGLTQGPYEQYF. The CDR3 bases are TGTGCTAGTGGTTTGACACAGGGGCCCTACGAGCAGTACTTC.

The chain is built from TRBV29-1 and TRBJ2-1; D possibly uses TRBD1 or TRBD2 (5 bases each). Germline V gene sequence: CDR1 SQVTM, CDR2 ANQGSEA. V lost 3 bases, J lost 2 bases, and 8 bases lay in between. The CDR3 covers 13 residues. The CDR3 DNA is TGCAGCGTTGAGGGACGCCCCTACAATGAGCAGTTCTTC. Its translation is CSVEGRPYNEQFF.

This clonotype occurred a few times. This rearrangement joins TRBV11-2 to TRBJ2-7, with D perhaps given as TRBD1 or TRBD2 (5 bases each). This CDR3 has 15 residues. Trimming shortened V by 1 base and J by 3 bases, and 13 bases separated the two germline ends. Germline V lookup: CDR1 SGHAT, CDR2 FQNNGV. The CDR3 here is CASSLGGAGGYEQYF. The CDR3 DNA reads TGTGCCAGCAGCTTAGGAGGGGCAGGAGGCTACGAGCAGTACTTC.

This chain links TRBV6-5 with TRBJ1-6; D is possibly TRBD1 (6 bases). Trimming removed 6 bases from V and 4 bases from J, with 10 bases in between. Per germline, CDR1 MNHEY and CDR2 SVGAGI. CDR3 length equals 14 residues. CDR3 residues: CASRRTGYNSPLHF. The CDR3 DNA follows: TGTGCCAGCAGGAGAACAGGGTATAATTCACCCCTCCACTTT.

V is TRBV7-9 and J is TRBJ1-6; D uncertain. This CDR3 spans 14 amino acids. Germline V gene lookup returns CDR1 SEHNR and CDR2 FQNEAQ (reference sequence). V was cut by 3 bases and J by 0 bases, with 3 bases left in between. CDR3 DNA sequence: TGTGCCAGCAGCTTGGCCTCCTATAATTCACCCCTCCACTTT. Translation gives CASSLASYNSPLHF.

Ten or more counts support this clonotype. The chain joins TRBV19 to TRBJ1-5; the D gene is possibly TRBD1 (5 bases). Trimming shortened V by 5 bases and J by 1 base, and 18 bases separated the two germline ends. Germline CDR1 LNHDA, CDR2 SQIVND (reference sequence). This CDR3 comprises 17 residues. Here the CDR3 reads CASSVDPEGSSNQPQHF. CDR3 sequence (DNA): TGTGCCAGTAGTGTGGATCCTGAGGGGTCGAGCAATCAGCCCCAGCATTTT.

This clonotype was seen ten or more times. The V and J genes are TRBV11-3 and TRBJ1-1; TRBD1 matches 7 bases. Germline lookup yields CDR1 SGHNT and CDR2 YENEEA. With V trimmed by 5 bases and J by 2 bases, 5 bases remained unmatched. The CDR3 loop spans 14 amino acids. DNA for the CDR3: TGTGCCAGCAGCGACGGGACAGCAAACACTGAAGCTTTCTTT. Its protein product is CASSDGTANTEAFF.

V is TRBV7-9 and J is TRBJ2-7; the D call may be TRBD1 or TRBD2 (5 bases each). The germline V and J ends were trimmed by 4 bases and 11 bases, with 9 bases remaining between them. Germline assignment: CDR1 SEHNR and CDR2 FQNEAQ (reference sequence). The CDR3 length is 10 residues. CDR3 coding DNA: TGTGCCAGCAGCTCTAGGGACGAGTACTTC. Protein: CASSSRDEYF.

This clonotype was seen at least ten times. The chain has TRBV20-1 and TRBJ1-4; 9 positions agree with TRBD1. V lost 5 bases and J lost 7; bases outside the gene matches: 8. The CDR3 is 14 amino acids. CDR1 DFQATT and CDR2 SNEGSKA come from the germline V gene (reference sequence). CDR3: CSAPTGGIGEKLFF. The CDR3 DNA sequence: TGCAGTGCTCCAACAGGGGGCATTGGTGAAAAACTGTTTTTT.

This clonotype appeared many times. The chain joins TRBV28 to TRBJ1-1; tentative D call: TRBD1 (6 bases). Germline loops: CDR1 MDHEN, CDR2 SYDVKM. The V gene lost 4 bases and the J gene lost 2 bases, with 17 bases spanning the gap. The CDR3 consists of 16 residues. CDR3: CASSYRAPGPNTEAFF. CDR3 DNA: TGTGCCAGCAGTTACAGGGCTCCCGGGCCCAACACTGAAGCTTTCTTT.

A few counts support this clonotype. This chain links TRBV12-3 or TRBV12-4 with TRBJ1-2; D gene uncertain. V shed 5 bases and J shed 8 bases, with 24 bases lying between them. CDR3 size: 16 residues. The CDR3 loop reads CASSNRGSVGVGGYTF. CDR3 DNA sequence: TGTGCCAGCAGTAACCGAGGGTCTGTTGGTGTTGGGGGCTACACCTTC.

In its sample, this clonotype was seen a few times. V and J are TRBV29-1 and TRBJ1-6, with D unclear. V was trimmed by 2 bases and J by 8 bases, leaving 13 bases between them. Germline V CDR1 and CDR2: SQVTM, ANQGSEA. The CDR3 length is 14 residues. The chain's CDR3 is CSVETPKFYSPLHF. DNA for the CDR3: TGCAGCGTTGAAACGCCAAAATTTTATTCACCCCTCCACTTT.

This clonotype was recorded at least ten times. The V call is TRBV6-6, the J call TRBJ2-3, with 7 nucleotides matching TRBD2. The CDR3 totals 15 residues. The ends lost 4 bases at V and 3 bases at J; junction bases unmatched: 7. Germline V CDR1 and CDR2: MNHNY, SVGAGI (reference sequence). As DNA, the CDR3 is TGTGCCAGCAGTTTAATAGGGGAGGGTACAGATACGCAGTATTTT. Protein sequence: CASSLIGEGTDTQYF.

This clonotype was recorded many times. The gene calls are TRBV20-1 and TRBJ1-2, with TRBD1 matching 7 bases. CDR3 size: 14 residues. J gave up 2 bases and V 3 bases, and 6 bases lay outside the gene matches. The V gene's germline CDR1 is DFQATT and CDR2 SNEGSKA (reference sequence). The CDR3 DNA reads TGCAGTGCTAGGGAGACAGGGCTCAACTATGGCTACACCTTC. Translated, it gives CSARETGLNYGYTF.

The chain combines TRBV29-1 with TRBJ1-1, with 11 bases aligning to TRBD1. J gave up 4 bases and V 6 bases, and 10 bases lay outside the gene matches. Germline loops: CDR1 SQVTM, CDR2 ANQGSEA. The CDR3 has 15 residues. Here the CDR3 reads CSVKGQGAGSTEAFF. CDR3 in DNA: TGCAGCGTAAAAGGACAGGGGGCGGGGAGCACTGAAGCTTTCTTT.

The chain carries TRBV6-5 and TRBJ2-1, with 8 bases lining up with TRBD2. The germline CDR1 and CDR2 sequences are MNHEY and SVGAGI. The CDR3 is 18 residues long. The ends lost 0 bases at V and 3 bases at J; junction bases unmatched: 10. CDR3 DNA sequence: TGTGCCAGCAGTTACTCTGCATTCACTAGCGGCTACTACAATGAGCAGTTCTTC. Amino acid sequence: CASSYSAFTSGYYNEQFF.